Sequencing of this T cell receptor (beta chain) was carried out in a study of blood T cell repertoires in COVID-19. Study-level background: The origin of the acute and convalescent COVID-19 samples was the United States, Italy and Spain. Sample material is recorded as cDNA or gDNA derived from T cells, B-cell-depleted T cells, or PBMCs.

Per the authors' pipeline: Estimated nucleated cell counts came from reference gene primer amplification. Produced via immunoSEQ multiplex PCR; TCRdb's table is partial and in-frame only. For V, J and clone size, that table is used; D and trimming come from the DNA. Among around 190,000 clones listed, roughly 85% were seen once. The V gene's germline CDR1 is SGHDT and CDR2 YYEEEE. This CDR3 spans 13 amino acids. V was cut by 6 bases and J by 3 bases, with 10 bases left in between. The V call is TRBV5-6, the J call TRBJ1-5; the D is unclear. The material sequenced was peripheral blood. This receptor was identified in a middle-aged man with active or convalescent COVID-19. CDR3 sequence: CASTPGPNQPQHF. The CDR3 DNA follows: TGTGCCAGCACCCCGGGTCCCAATCAGCCCCAGCATTTT.